The clone carrying this T cell receptor (beta chain) was counted a few times. Its antigen is currently unknown. Only in-frame clones appear in the TCRdb table, and some are missing; sequencing was by immunoSEQ multiplex PCR. This sample has more than 65,000 clones; roughly 85% occur once, and the top ten carry about 0.58%. Sequencing was done directly on freshly isolated, uncultured memory T cells. CDR3 size: 16 residues. This sample was taken from a study of CD4 T cell repertoires in COVID-19. Study overall: CFSE-low cells expanded ten to eleven days with IL-2, then restimulated with other coronavirus spikes.

Study-level findings and limits: Between about 7 and 28% of SARS-CoV-2 clonotypes also appeared in SARS-CoV and/or HKU1 spike cultures.

The TCR comes from a human donor who had COVID-19. The chain is built from TRBV21-1 and TRBJ2-7. TRBV21-1 is described as a pseudogene. Sequenced here: CD4+ T cells from peripheral blood, sampled after recovery from COVID-19. The CDR3 DNA reads as TGTGCCAGCAGCAAAGACTCCTCCCGGCCCACCTACGAGCAGTACTTC. Amino acid sequence: CASSKDSSRPTYEQYF.